This passage covers 8 T cell receptor beta chains from one sample sequenced in a study of cytomegalovirus exposure and HLA in healthy donors. The PCR made use of 60 Vbeta and 13 Jbeta primers. The method was immunoSEQ multiplex PCR; TCRdb's version includes in-frame clones alone and lacks a portion of them. The data show fewer than 150,000 clones, more than 70% seen once. The sequencing input was PBMCs. Receptors were obtained from a man under 40 in good health and CMV-seronegative.

This clone was observed a single time. The chain links TRBV19 to TRBJ1-1, with a possible D match to TRBD1 (5 bases). V lost 1 base and J lost 1, with 7 bases in between. CDR1 LNHDA and CDR2 SQIVND come from the germline V gene (reference sequence). The CDR3 extends over 14 amino acids. The CDR3 loop reads CASSIVGANTEAFF. The CDR3 region has the DNA TGTGCCAGTAGTATAGTAGGGGCGAACACTGAAGCTTTCTTT.

This clone appeared a few times. The J gene is TRBJ2-7, the V gene TRBV12-5; 13 nucleotides line up with TRBD2. J gave up 0 bases and V 6 bases, and 8 bases lay outside the gene matches. The CDR3 length is 17 residues. Germline V CDR1 and CDR2: LGHNT, FRNRAP. CDR3 nucleotide sequence: TGTGCTAGTGGCCTCCCCCGGACTAGCGGGAGCTCCTACGAGCAGTACTTC. Protein sequence: CASGLPRTSGSSYEQYF.

The chain recombines TRBV9 with TRBJ2-3, with 9 nucleotides matching TRBD2. The junction had 3 bases not matched to a gene; V was cut back by 0 bases and J by 4 bases. Germline values: CDR1 SGDLS, CDR2 YYNGEE. The length of the CDR3 is 15 residues. In nucleotides, the CDR3 is TGTGCCAGCAGCGTAGCCGAGCGGGAGGCAGATACGCAGTATTTT. This gives the protein CASSVAEREADTQYF.

The V gene is TRBV29-1, the J gene TRBJ2-7, with a possible D match to TRBD2 (5 bases). The CDR3 extends over 12 amino acids. V lost 3 bases, J lost 7 bases, and 13 bases lay in between. Germline CDR1 is SQVTM and CDR2 is ANQGSEA. CDR3 sequence: CSVDSGEREQYF. The CDR3 nucleotides are TGCAGCGTTGATTCCGGGGAGAGGGAGCAGTACTTC.

This chain uses TRBV5-1 with TRBJ2-3; maybe TRBD2 (5 bases). Per the germline V gene, CDR1 is SGHRS and CDR2 is YFSETQ. The V end was cut by 0 bases, the J end by 3 bases, with 11 bases between. The CDR3 length is 15 residues. The CDR3 DNA follows: TGCGCCAGCAGCTTGGACGGGGATTTTACAGATACGCAGTATTTT. Its translation: CASSLDGDFTDTQYF.

This rearrangement joins TRBV7-9 to TRBJ1-2; D is undetermined. Per germline, CDR1 SEHNR and CDR2 FQNEAQ (reference sequence). Deletions cut 10 bases from V and 0 bases from J, with 9 bases between. This CDR3 spans 12 amino acids. For the CDR3, the DNA is TGTGCCACCGCCCGGGCTAACTATGGCTACACCTTC. The encoded protein is CATARANYGYTF.

This clone occurred a few times. This sample includes further DNA sequences coding for the same CDR3. The CDR3 DNA sequence: TGTGCCAGTAGTATCGGGGGGGGTGAGCAAGAGACCCAGTACTTC. Its protein is CASSIGGGEQETQYF. The chain couples TRBV19 to TRBJ2-5; 8 bases are shared with TRBD2. There are 15 residues in the CDR3. The V gene's germline CDR1 is LNHDA and CDR2 SQIVND (reference sequence). With V trimmed by 3 bases and J by 2 bases, 5 bases remained unmatched. Full variable domain (missing parts from reference TRBV19 and TRBJ2-5): DGGITQSPKYLFRKEGQNVTLSCEQNLNHDAMYWYRQDPGQGLRLIYYSQIVNDFQKGDIAEGYSVSREKKESFPLTVTSAQKNPTAFYLCASSIGGGEQETQYFGPGTRLLVL.

The sample holds a few counts of this clone. The gene calls are TRBV5-4 and TRBJ2-7, with a tentative D call TRBD2 (5 bases). Germline assignment: CDR1 SGHNT and CDR2 YYREEE (reference sequence). The CDR3 has 16 amino acids. V was pared by 4 bases and J by 4 bases, with 21 bases between. The CDR3 DNA reads as TGTGCCAGCAGCCTCGATCCTTTCGGGATTGGGTACGAGCAGTACTTC. Protein product: CASSLDPFGIGYEQYF.